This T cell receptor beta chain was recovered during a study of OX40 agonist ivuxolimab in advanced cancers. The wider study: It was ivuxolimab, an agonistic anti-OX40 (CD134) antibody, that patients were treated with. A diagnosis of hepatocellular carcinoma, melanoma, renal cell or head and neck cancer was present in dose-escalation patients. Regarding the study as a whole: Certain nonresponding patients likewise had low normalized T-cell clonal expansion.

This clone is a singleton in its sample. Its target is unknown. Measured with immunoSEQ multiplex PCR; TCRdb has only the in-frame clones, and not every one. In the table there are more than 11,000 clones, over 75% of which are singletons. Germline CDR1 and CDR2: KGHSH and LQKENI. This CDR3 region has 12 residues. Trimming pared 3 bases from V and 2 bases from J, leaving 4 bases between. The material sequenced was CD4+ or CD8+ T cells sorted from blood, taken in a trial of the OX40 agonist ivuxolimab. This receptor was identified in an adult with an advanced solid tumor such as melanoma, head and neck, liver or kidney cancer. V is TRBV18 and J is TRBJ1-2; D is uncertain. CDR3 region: CASSPDNYGYTF. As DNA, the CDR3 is TGTGCCAGCTCACCGGACAACTATGGCTACACCTTC.